The 9 T cell receptor beta chains below come from one sample, sequenced in a study of cytomegalovirus exposure and HLA in healthy donors. A multiplex PCR was run with 60 Vbeta primers and 13 Jbeta primers. Libraries were prepared by immunoSEQ multiplex PCR; TCRdb keeps only in-frame clonotypes and omits some of them. The table lists around 170,000 clones, approximately 78% of them singletons. Sequenced material: PBMCs. The receptors derive from a woman between 18 and 29 years old in good health and CMV-seronegative.

The chain employs TRBV10-2 and TRBJ2-1, with D maybe TRBD1 (6 bases). Between the trimmed V and J ends, which lost 5 bases and 6 bases, there was a span of 20 bases. Germline V gives CDR1 WSHSY, CDR2 SAAADI. The CDR3 is made up of 16 amino acids. CDR3 in DNA: TGCGCCAGCAGTAGGTCCGAGGGGGTCGTCGGCAATGAGCAGTTCTTC. Translated: CASSRSEGVVGNEQFF.

The chain is built from TRBV10-3 and TRBJ2-7; TRBD2 aligns across 8 bases. CDR3 size: 15 residues. The V and J ends lost 2 bases and 2 bases, in that order; junction bases with no gene match: 5. CDR1 ENHRY and CDR2 SYGVKD come from the germline V gene. The CDR3 sequence is CAISEPSGGTYEQYF. The CDR3 region has the DNA TGTGCCATCAGTGAGCCAAGCGGGGGAACCTACGAGCAGTACTTC.

This rearrangement joins TRBV27 to TRBJ2-7, with D perhaps TRBD2 (6 bases). Germline CDR1 reads MNHEY; CDR2 reads SMNVEV (reference sequence). The V end lost 5 bases, the J end lost 4 bases, and 18 bases lay between the germline ends. The CDR3 is made up of 15 amino acids. This CDR3 reads CASSTRVADHYEQYF. DNA for the CDR3: TGTGCCAGCAGTACACGGGTAGCGGACCATTACGAGCAGTACTTC.

The chain is built from TRBV2 and TRBJ1-2; 8 bases agree with TRBD1. The CDR3 is 13 residues long. Germline V gives CDR1 SNHLY, CDR2 FYNNEI. The CDR3 nucleotides read TGTGCTACCCGGACAGGGCCTACCTATGGCTACACCTTC. Amino acids: CATRTGPTYGYTF.

This clone was counted only a few times. This chain uses TRBV12-5 with TRBJ1-1; TRBD1 agrees at 9 bases. Germline V gene data show CDR1 as LGHNT and CDR2 as FRNRAP. With 6 bases clipped from V and 6 bases from J, the junction kept 14 bases outside the gene matches. The CDR3 extends over 16 amino acids. CDR3 region: CASGQNRDRDGAEAFF. CDR3 bases: TGTGCTAGTGGCCAAAACCGGGACAGGGACGGGGCTGAAGCTTTCTTT.

V usage is TRBV28 and J usage is TRBJ2-4; TRBD2 matches at 9 bases. The CDR3 has 19 residues. V lost 5 bases and J lost 0; bases outside the gene matches: 14. Germline CDR1 reads MDHEN; CDR2 reads SYDVKM. CDR3 bases: TGTGCCAGCAGTCTGATAGACAGAAGACTAGCGGTAGCCAAAAACATTCAGTACTTC. This translates into CASSLIDRRLAVAKNIQYF. Combining the CDR3 with reference TRBV28 and TRBJ2-4 gives the whole variable domain DVKVTQSSRYLVKRTGEKVFLECVQDMDHENMFWYRQDPGLGLRLIYFSYDVKMKEKGDIPEGYSVSREKKERFSLILESASTNQTSMYLCASSLIDRRLAVAKNIQYFGAGTRLSVL.

The chain links TRBV27 to TRBJ1-1; tentative D call: TRBD1 (5 bases). Germline V gene lookup returns CDR1 MNHEY and CDR2 SMNVEV (reference sequence). Trimming left V 5 bases short and J 3 bases short, with 16 bases between. The CDR3 runs 15 residues. CDR3 in DNA: TGTGCCAGCAGTACAACACCAGGGTTTTACACTGAAGCTTTCTTT. Its translation: CASSTTPGFYTEAFF.

The chain links TRBV6-1 to TRBJ1-2, with 7 positions matching TRBD1. The CDR3 totals 14 residues. The V gene end was trimmed by 6 bases and the J gene end by 6 bases; junction bases not matched to a gene: 10. Germline values: CDR1 MNHNS, CDR2 SASEGT. The CDR3 DNA sequence: TGTGCCAGCAGCCCGGGACAGCACCAGAATGGCTACACCTTC. It encodes CASSPGQHQNGYTF.

The V gene is TRBV29-1, the J gene TRBJ1-3; no definite D call. V gave up 3 bases and J gave up 2 bases, with 11 bases separating them. Germline V gene sequence: CDR1 SQVTM, CDR2 ANQGSEA. This CDR3 comprises 14 residues. The CDR3 reads CSVDLSGAGNTIYF. The DNA for the CDR3 is TGCAGCGTTGATTTGTCGGGAGCTGGAAACACCATATATTTT.